The subject of this entry is one TCR beta chain. This specimen comes from a study of cytomegalovirus exposure and HLA in healthy donors. The germline V gene has CDR1 WSHSY and CDR2 SAAADI. Trimming removed 2 bases from V and 0 bases from J, with 13 bases in between. CDR3 length: 16 residues. PCR used 60 Vbeta primers and 13 Jbeta primers. Profiled with immunoSEQ multiplex PCR; TCRdb holds only in-frame clones, not every one. This sample's clone table lists 150,000 to 200,000 clones. The sequencing input was PBMCs. The TCR sequence derives from a man aged 25-40 years in good health and CMV-seronegative. The genes are TRBV10-2 and TRBJ1-2; D perhaps matches TRBD1 (6 bases). The DNA of the CDR3 is TGCGCCAGCAGTGAGCAGGGGACTAGATCTAACTATGGCTACACCTTC. It codes for CASSEQGTRSNYGYTF.